The 3 T cell receptor beta chains below all came from one sample that was sequenced in a study of spatial heterogeneity in lung cancer. This sample's time point: sample taken at primary tumor resection. Overall study findings and caveats: Tumor mutation counts were tracked by expanded intratumoral alpha and beta TCR counts.

Each CDR3 protein is one row after TCRdb ran MiXCR on the 5' RACE reads. This repertoire shows approximately 2,000 distinct CDR3 sequences, around 25% found once; its top ten account for 10% to 15%. Antigen specificity for these receptors is unknown. The sample here was lung tumor tissue, taken at surgery. Every receptor here comes from a male donor with early-stage non-small cell lung cancer.

The sample holds a few counts of this clonotype. Mismatch with germline at one junction end may stem from a read error. This beta chain is an off-target read within a library intended for alpha chains, so its frequency means little. The chain is built from TRBV7-3 and TRBJ2-3; 8 nucleotides line up with TRBD2. Germline V lookup: CDR1 SGHTA, CDR2 FQGTGA. This CDR3 region has 12 residues. Here the CDR3 reads CASSPPGLEKRF. The DNA of the CDR3 is TGTGCCAGCAGCCCGCCGGGACTAGAAAAGCGTTTT.

This clonotype turned up a few times. This beta chain is an off-target read within a library intended for alpha chains, so its frequency means little. The J gene is TRBJ2-7, the V gene TRBV11-2; D possibly uses TRBD1 or TRBD2 (5 bases each). The CDR3 covers 14 residues. CDR1 is SGHAT, CDR2 FQNNGV, per germline. Trimming took 1 base from V and 2 from J, leaving 9 bases between them. The CDR3 region has the DNA TGTGCCAGCAGCTTAGGGCAGGGACCCTACGAGCAGTACTTC. Residues: CASSLGQGPYEQYF.

This clonotype is categorized as medium-sized. As an off-target read in a library built for alpha chains, this beta chain has a frequency of little significance. As DNA, the CDR3 is TGTGCCAGCAGCCAACAGGAAGGGGATACGCAGTATTTT. Its translation: CASSQQEGDTQYF. This chain joins TRBV14 and TRBJ2-3; D remains ambiguous. The CDR3 runs to 13 residues. The V gene's germline CDR1 is SGHDN and CDR2 FVKESK. V was shortened by 2 bases and J by 6 bases, with 9 bases between the two germline ends. The full variable domain, its missing parts supplied by reference TRBV14 and TRBJ2-3, is EAGVTQFPSHSVIEKGQTVTLRCDPISGHDNLYWYRRVMGKEIKFLLHFVKESKQDESGMPNNRFLAERTGGTYSTLKVQPAELEDSGVYFCASSQQEGDTQYFGPGTRLTVL.